Below, 16 T cell receptor beta chains from the same sample are listed, as sequenced in a study of CD8 T cells in ankylosing spondylitis. TCRdb analysed the 5' RACE reads with MiXCR anew, one entry per CDR3 protein. The sample contains around 320,000 distinct CDR3 sequences, less than 25% of which appear only once. Sequencing was done on a sample of blood, either unsorted or a sorted T cell fraction (not recorded which). Receptors originate from a female donor with ankylosing spondylitis or in good health (not recorded which).

This rearrangement joins TRBV6-1 to TRBJ2-5, with TRBD1 identical over 8 bases. This CDR3 region has 15 residues. CDR1 and CDR2 (germline): MNHNS, SASEGT. Losses at the gene ends were 6 bases for V and 5 bases for J; bases not matched to a gene: 11. CDR3 region: CASRADRGSVETQYF. The CDR3 bases are TGTGCCAGCAGGGCAGACAGGGGTTCGGTCGAGACCCAGTACTTC.

V usage is TRBV5-6 and J usage is TRBJ2-5; D might be TRBD1 or TRBD2, each matching 5 bases. CDR1 and CDR2 from the germline V gene are SGHDT and YYEEEE. This CDR3 has 15 residues. Between the trimmed V and J ends, which lost 2 bases and 9 bases, there was a span of 20 bases. The CDR3 region is CASSFHPQGRGAQYF. The CDR3 DNA reads as TGTGCCAGCAGCTTTCATCCGCAGGGACGTGGGGCCCAGTACTTC. The complete variable domain, with remaining parts taken from reference TRBV5-6 and TRBJ2-5, reads DAGVTQSPTHLIKTRGQQVTLRCSPKSGHDTVSWYQQALGQGPQFIFQYYEEEERQRGNFPDRFSGHQFPNYSSELNVNALLLGDSALYLCASSFHPQGRGAQYFGPGTRLLVL.

This clonotype was observed many times. This rearrangement joins TRBV24-1 to TRBJ1-2; unclear D gene. Trimming cost V 4 bases and J 2 bases, with 4 bases left between them. From germline, CDR1 is KGHDR and CDR2 SFDVKD. The CDR3 runs 12 residues. The CDR3 loop is CATSDPNYGYTF. DNA of the CDR3: TGTGCCACCAGTGACCCCAACTATGGCTACACCTTC.

The V gene is TRBV7-2, the J gene TRBJ2-7; the D gene is possibly TRBD1 (5 bases). Looked up from germline, CDR1 is SGHTA and CDR2 is FQGNSA. V lost 2 bases, J lost 6 bases, and 17 bases lay in between. CDR3 length: 15 residues. CDR3 nucleotides: TGTGCCAGCAGCTTATCCCCCAATTTAGGGGTCGAGCAGTACTTC. The encoded protein is CASSLSPNLGVEQYF.

This clonotype was observed at least ten times. The chain uses TRBV20-1 and TRBJ2-1; D gene ambiguous. Looked up from germline, CDR1 is DFQATT and CDR2 is SNEGSKA (reference sequence). Trimming removed 3 bases at V and 10 bases at J, with 7 bases between. This CDR3 has 10 amino acids. In DNA form, the CDR3 reads TGCAGTGCTAGGATTCAAGAGCAGTTCTTC. Encoded protein: CSARIQEQFF.

This clonotype was seen repeatedly, ten times or more. The chain's CDR3 is CASSGDIYEQYF. For the CDR3, the DNA is TGTGCCAGCAGTGGGGACATCTACGAGCAGTACTTC. The chain joins TRBV6-1 to TRBJ2-7, with D possibly TRBD1 on 6 matching bases. V dropped 4 bases and J dropped 3 bases, with 7 bases sitting between them. The CDR3 consists of 12 residues. Germline CDR1 and CDR2: MNHNS and SASEGT.

This clonotype was seen only a few times. The genes are TRBV29-1 and TRBJ2-7; 7 nucleotides line up with TRBD1. The CDR3 extends over 14 amino acids. The germline CDR1 and CDR2 sequences are SQVTM and ANQGSEA. With V trimmed by 0 bases and J by 3 bases, 5 bases remained unmatched. CDR3 residues: CSVEDRTGNYEQYF. The CDR3 coding sequence is TGCAGCGTTGAAGATCGGACAGGTAACTACGAGCAGTACTTC.

V usage is TRBV12-3 or TRBV12-4 and J usage is TRBJ2-7; TRBD2 matches 7 bases. The CDR3 has 15 residues. The ends lost 3 bases at V and 4 bases at J; junction bases unmatched: 9. As DNA, the CDR3 is TGTGCCAGCAGTTTCTTCGGGGAGGGCCGTTACGAGCAGTACTTC. Amino acid sequence: CASSFFGEGRYEQYF.

In this sample, this clonotype turned up a few times. The genes are TRBV3-1 and TRBJ2-1, with D perhaps TRBD1 (5 bases). The CDR3 loop spans 15 amino acids. Germline assignment: CDR1 LGHDT and CDR2 YNNKEL (reference sequence). V lost 6 bases to trimming and J lost 1 base, with 13 bases between them. In DNA, the CDR3 is TGTGCCAGCAGTCAGGGAACTACTTCCTACAATGAGCAGTTCTTC. It encodes CASSQGTTSYNEQFF.

The rearrangement joins TRBV12-3 or TRBV12-4 to TRBJ2-1; TRBD2 might be the D (5 bases). V lost 3 bases, J lost 0 bases, and 15 bases lay in between. The CDR3 length is 17 residues. In nucleotides, the CDR3 is TGTGCCAGCAGTTTTGATCTCGGAGGAGCCTCCTACAATGAGCAGTTCTTC. It codes for CASSFDLGGASYNEQFF.

A few counts support this clonotype. The chain links TRBV2 to TRBJ1-1; D is undetermined. The CDR3 consists of 12 residues. V gave up 8 bases and J gave up 5 bases, with 12 bases separating them. Germline loops: CDR1 SNHLY, CDR2 FYNNEI. The CDR3 region is CASGEVYTEAFF. CDR3 DNA: TGTGCCAGCGGCGAAGTTTATACTGAAGCTTTCTTT. Full variable domain (rest looked up from reference TRBV2 and TRBJ1-1): EPEVTQTPSHQVTQMGQEVILRCVPISNHLYFYWYRQILGQKVEFLVSFYNNEISEKSEIFDDQFSVERPDGSNFTLKIRSTKLEDSAMYFCASGEVYTEAFFGQGTRLTVV.

A few counts support this clonotype. V is TRBV2 and J is TRBJ1-1, with no clear D. This CDR3 has 14 residues. Germline V gene data show CDR1 as SNHLY and CDR2 as FYNNEI. Trimming pared 2 bases from V and 5 bases from J, leaving 12 bases between. The DNA for the CDR3 is TGTGCCAGCAGTGAACAGGTTAGGTGGACTGAAGCTTTCTTT. Translation gives CASSEQVRWTEAFF.

Only a few counts were recorded for this clonotype. The V call is TRBV20-1, the J call TRBJ2-7; 10 nucleotides line up with TRBD1. CDR1 and CDR2 from the germline V gene are DFQATT and SNEGSKA (reference sequence). J lost 3 bases, V lost 8 bases, and 4 bases had no gene match. This CDR3 contains 12 residues. The CDR3: CSPRDRGYEQYF. CDR3 DNA: TGCAGTCCTCGGGACAGGGGCTACGAGCAGTACTTC.

The chain uses TRBV4-2 and TRBJ2-7; D perhaps matches TRBD1 (5 bases). V was cut by 4 bases and J by 0 bases, with 10 bases left in between. CDR1 and CDR2 from the germline V gene are LGHNA and YNFKEQ. The CDR3 extends over 14 amino acids. CDR3 residues: CASSPRQISYEQYF. CDR3 nucleotides: TGTGCCAGCAGCCCCCGACAGATCTCCTACGAGCAGTACTTC.

The V call is TRBV6-1, the J call TRBJ2-5; TRBD1 matches 9 bases. Germline CDR1 and CDR2: MNHNS and SASEGT. V trimming: 6 bases; J trimming: 1 base; junction bases outside the gene matches: 15. This CDR3 is 18 amino acids long. The CDR3 loop reads CASSRQGGIPSGQETQYF. The CDR3 DNA is TGTGCCAGCAGCCGACAGGGGGGGATTCCTAGCGGCCAAGAGACCCAGTACTTC.

A few counts support this clonotype. The chain employs TRBV7-9 and TRBJ2-2; TRBD2 is a possible D gene (6 bases). Trimming left V 5 bases short and J 2 bases short, with 15 bases between. The germline gives CDR1 SEHNR, CDR2 FQNEAQ (reference sequence). The CDR3 loop spans 16 amino acids. The CDR3 nucleotides are TGTGCCAGCAGCCCCACGAGACTAGTTAACACCGGGGAGCTGTTTTTT. Translation gives CASSPTRLVNTGELFF.